Presented here are 26 T cell receptor beta chains from one specimen sequenced in a study of OX40 agonist ivuxolimab in advanced cancers. Sequencing was performed with immunoSEQ multiplex PCR; in TCRdb, only in-frame clones are kept and a portion is missing. The repertoire holds tens of thousands of clones, with about 91% as singletons. The input for sequencing was CD4+ or CD8+ T cells sorted from blood, taken in a trial of the OX40 agonist ivuxolimab. The receptors derive from an adult with an advanced solid tumor such as melanoma, head and neck, liver or kidney cancer.

The gene calls are TRBV9 and TRBJ2-1; D unclear. Germline CDR1 is SGDLS and CDR2 is YYNGEE. V was clipped by 0 bases and J by 4 bases, with 11 bases between them. The CDR3 loop spans 15 amino acids. CDR3 amino acids: CASSVEGNGYNEQFF. The CDR3 DNA sequence: TGTGCCAGCAGCGTAGAAGGGAATGGTTACAATGAGCAGTTCTTC.

V gene TRBV19 combines with J gene TRBJ1-4; 7 bases line up with TRBD1. The length of the CDR3 is 15 residues. Germline V CDR1 and CDR2: LNHDA, SQIVND (reference sequence). The trim removed 5 bases at V and 6 bases at J, leaving 9 bases unmatched. The CDR3 DNA reads TGTGCCAGTAGTCTCCGGGACAGCCAAGATGAAAAACTGTTTTTT. Protein: CASSLRDSQDEKLFF.

The rearrangement uses TRBV27 and TRBJ2-2; 8 nucleotides align to TRBD1. Trimming at V came to 2 bases and at J to 5 bases, leaving 13 bases not matched to a gene. Germline V gene sequence: CDR1 MNHEY, CDR2 SMNVEV (reference sequence). The length of the CDR3 is 18 residues. The chain's CDR3 is CASSLSSDRGIGTGELFF. Written as DNA, the CDR3 is TGTGCCAGCAGTTTAAGCAGCGACAGGGGCATCGGGACCGGGGAGCTGTTTTTT.

The rearrangement joins TRBV2 to TRBJ2-7; no reliable D call. CDR1 and CDR2 from the germline V gene are SNHLY and FYNNEI. The CDR3 totals 14 residues. Between the trimmed V and J ends, which lost 6 bases and 1 base, there was a span of 13 bases. Here the CDR3 reads CASRKNLGSYEQYF. In DNA form, the CDR3 reads TGTGCCAGCAGAAAAAACTTGGGGTCCTACGAGCAGTACTTC.

The chain combines TRBV29-1 with TRBJ2-7; D gene uncertain. Trimming removed 4 bases at V and 6 bases at J, with 10 bases between. This CDR3 region has 11 residues. Germline V lookup: CDR1 SQVTM, CDR2 ANQGSEA. DNA of the CDR3: TGCAGCGTTGTCCGGGTTGGCGAGCAGTACTTC. This translates into CSVVRVGEQYF.

The rearrangement links TRBV10-2 to TRBJ2-7, with 13 bases aligning to TRBD2. Germline lookup yields CDR1 WSHSY and CDR2 SAAADI. Trimming took 7 bases from V and 2 from J; bases not matched to a gene: 5. The CDR3 covers 15 residues. Here the CDR3 reads CASTIGTSGTYEQYF. The CDR3 DNA sequence: TGCGCCAGCACCATTGGGACTAGCGGGACCTACGAGCAGTACTTC.

This clone was seen just once. The V call is TRBV15, the J call TRBJ1-3; no clear D. V dropped 8 bases and J dropped 0 bases, with 14 bases sitting between them. The CDR3 loop spans 15 amino acids. Germline V CDR1 and CDR2: LNHNV, YYDKDF (reference sequence). CDR3 residues: CATLDLMDSGNTIYF. CDR3 in DNA: TGTGCCACCTTAGATTTGATGGACTCTGGAAACACCATATATTTT. The full variable domain, in which reference TRBV15 and TRBJ1-3 provide the parts outside the CDR3, is DAMVIQNPRYQVTQFGKPVTLSCSQTLNHNVMYWYQQKSSQAPKLLFHYYDKDFNNEADTPDNFQSRRPNTSFCFLDIRSPGLGDTAMYLCATLDLMDSGNTIYFGEGSWLTVV.

A single count supports this clone. The chain carries TRBV7-9 and TRBJ2-1; D is undetermined. The CDR3 has 13 residues. The germline V gene has CDR1 SEHNR and CDR2 FQNEAQ (reference sequence). V gave up 5 bases and J gave up 9 bases, with 14 bases separating them. The chain's CDR3 is CASSRTPQTEQFF. CDR3 sequence (DNA): TGTGCCAGCAGCCGGACCCCCCAAACTGAGCAGTTCTTC.

This chain joins TRBV27 and TRBJ1-1; perhaps TRBD1 as D (5 bases). CDR1 and CDR2 (germline): MNHEY, SMNVEV (reference sequence). The CDR3 is made up of 13 amino acids. The V and J ends lost 9 bases and 2 bases respectively, with 13 bases between them. The CDR3 loop is CASTKGVNTEAFF. CDR3 DNA: TGTGCCAGTACCAAAGGGGTAAACACTGAAGCTTTCTTT.

CDR3 coding DNA: TGTGCCAGCAGCTTAATCGGGGGGAGTCTCCCAATTAATGAGCAGTTCTTC. Its translation: CASSLIGGSLPINEQFF. The chain combines TRBV7-9 with TRBJ2-1, with 7 bases matching TRBD2. In germline, CDR1 is SEHNR, CDR2 FQNEAQ (reference sequence). The CDR3 is 17 amino acids. Losses at the gene ends were 2 bases for V and 7 bases for J; bases not matched to a gene: 14.

This chain joins TRBV7-2 and TRBJ2-5; D is perhaps TRBD2 (6 bases). This CDR3 is built from 15 residues. V shed 6 bases and J shed 2 bases, with 16 bases lying between them. The V gene's germline CDR1 is SGHTA and CDR2 FQGNSA. The chain's CDR3 is CASSEWRAGQETQYF. For the CDR3, the DNA is TGTGCCAGCAGTGAATGGAGGGCAGGACAAGAGACCCAGTACTTC.

This clone occurred a few times. Other DNA sequences in this sample translate to the same CDR3. The rearrangement links TRBV5-1 to TRBJ2-1, with 7 bases identical to TRBD1. Losses at the gene ends were 0 bases for V and 3 bases for J; bases not matched to a gene: 3. This CDR3 has 15 amino acids. CDR1 SGHRS and CDR2 YFSETQ come from the germline V gene. The CDR3 loop reads CASSLEQGLYNEQFF. DNA for the CDR3: TGCGCCAGCAGCTTGGAACAGGGGCTCTACAATGAGCAGTTCTTC.

This rearrangement joins TRBV9 to TRBJ1-3, with D perhaps TRBD1 (6 bases). The germline V gene encodes CDR1 SGDLS and CDR2 YYNGEE. The CDR3 extends over 15 amino acids. V shed 1 base and J shed 2 bases, with 10 bases lying between them. The chain's CDR3 is CASSVNSGAGNTIYF. CDR3 coding DNA: TGTGCCAGCAGCGTAAATTCAGGGGCTGGAAACACCATATATTTT.

The rearrangement links TRBV11-3 to TRBJ2-3; no definite D call. Germline V gives CDR1 SGHNT, CDR2 YENEEA. V was pared by 5 bases and J by 0 bases, with 18 bases between. The CDR3 is made up of 17 amino acids. The CDR3 region has the DNA TGTGCCAGCAGCGTCAGCGTTAACTGGATTAGCACAGATACGCAGTATTTT. Translating it yields CASSVSVNWISTDTQYF.

The genes are TRBV4-1 and TRBJ2-2, with D possibly matching TRBD2 (6 bases). CDR1 is MGHRA, CDR2 YSYEKL, per germline. V dropped 2 bases and J dropped 3 bases, with 16 bases sitting between them. The length of the CDR3 is 17 residues. The CDR3 bases are TGCGCCAGCAGCCAAAATTGGAGGGGTCTAGACACCGGGGAGCTGTTTTTT. Translation gives CASSQNWRGLDTGELFF.

The chain has TRBV13 and TRBJ2-7, with D perhaps TRBD1 (6 bases). The CDR3 covers 15 residues. Between the trimmed V and J ends, which lost 0 bases and 4 bases, there was a span of 13 bases. In germline, CDR1 is PRHDT, CDR2 FYEKMQ (reference sequence). In DNA form, the CDR3 reads TGTGCCAGCAGCTTAGGGGGTAAGGGGGTGTACGAGCAGTACTTC. This translates into CASSLGGKGVYEQYF.

The rearrangement links TRBV28 to TRBJ2-7; D not certain. The CDR3 contains 12 residues. CDR1 is MDHEN, CDR2 SYDVKM, per germline. Between the trimmed V and J ends, which lost 5 bases and 1 base, there was a span of 6 bases. The CDR3 spells CASSGQSYEQYF. CDR3 nucleotides: TGTGCCAGCAGTGGGCAGTCCTACGAGCAGTACTTC. The whole variable domain, filled in from reference TRBV28 and TRBJ2-7, reads DVKVTQSSRYLVKRTGEKVFLECVQDMDHENMFWYRQDPGLGLRLIYFSYDVKMKEKGDIPEGYSVSREKKERFSLILESASTNQTSMYLCASSGQSYEQYFGPGTRLTVT.

The CDR3 spells CASSQSGTSGSDEQFF. DNA of the CDR3: TGTGCCAGCAGCCAGTCCGGGACTAGCGGGAGTGATGAGCAGTTCTTC. The chain uses TRBV7-9 and TRBJ2-1; TRBD2 matches 14 bases. Germline V CDR1 and CDR2: SEHNR, FQNEAQ (reference sequence). The CDR3 length is 16 residues. Trimming took 5 bases from V and 8 from J; bases not matched to a gene: 8.

The chain employs TRBV4-1 and TRBJ1-5; 7 bases are a match to TRBD1. This CDR3 is built from 14 residues. Germline V gene lookup returns CDR1 MGHRA and CDR2 YSYEKL. V dropped 0 bases and J dropped 6; count of bases not matched to a gene: 2. The CDR3 DNA is TGCGCCAGCAGCCAAGAGGGGGACAGTCAGCCCCAGCATTTT. This encodes CASSQEGDSQPQHF.

J is TRBJ1-2 and V is TRBV7-8; 7 positions match TRBD1. CDR3 size: 15 residues. Germline CDR1 reads SGHVS; CDR2 reads FQNEAQ. V dropped 0 bases and J dropped 9; count of bases not matched to a gene: 10. CDR3 sequence (DNA): TGTGCCAGCAGCTTAGCCCGGACAGGATATACGAGCTACACCTTC. Its translation is CASSLARTGYTSYTF.

The CDR3 reads CASSQDTTGIGDTQYF. For the CDR3, the DNA is TGCGCCAGCAGCCAAGATACGACAGGGATCGGAGATACGCAGTATTTT. The V call is TRBV4-1, the J call TRBJ2-3, with 7 bases fitting TRBD1. The CDR3 runs to 16 residues. Germline trimming cut 0 bases from V and 5 bases from J; bases unmatched to any gene: 8. The germline V gene has CDR1 MGHRA and CDR2 YSYEKL.

This sequence joins TRBV15 and TRBJ1-6, with D possibly being TRBD1 (6 bases). Germline values: CDR1 LNHNV, CDR2 YYDKDF (reference sequence). The CDR3 consists of 17 residues. V was clipped by 0 bases and J by 7 bases, with 16 bases between them. CDR3 DNA: TGTGCCACCAGCAGAGATGGTCCGGGGGCGAGGAATTCACCCCTCCACTTT. Protein product: CATSRDGPGARNSPLHF.

On this clone: Other DNA sequences of this sample code for an identical CDR3. This chain connects TRBV27 to TRBJ1-1; D not certain. Trimming removed 3 bases at V and 0 bases at J, with 8 bases between. The length of the CDR3 is 14 residues. CDR1 is MNHEY, CDR2 SMNVEV, per germline (reference sequence). CDR3 sequence: CASSLGSLNTEAFF. In nucleotides, the CDR3 is TGTGCCAGCAGTTTGGGCAGCTTGAACACTGAAGCTTTCTTT.

V usage is TRBV10-3 and J usage is TRBJ2-3; 11 positions agree with TRBD2. Trimming cost V 0 bases and J 2 bases; bases outside gene matches: 13. This CDR3 is built from 20 residues. CDR1 and CDR2 from the germline V gene are ENHRY and SYGVKD. This chain's CDR3 is CAISESGVAGGSKTTDTQYF. The DNA of the CDR3 is TGTGCCATCAGTGAGTCGGGGGTAGCGGGAGGGTCTAAGACCACAGATACGCAGTATTTT.

The chain employs TRBV7-8 and TRBJ2-5; the D gene is possibly TRBD2 (5 bases). Germline CDR1 and CDR2: SGHVS and FQNEAQ. The CDR3 has 16 residues. V lost 5 bases and J lost 2, with 18 bases in between. The CDR3 sequence: CASSTEGPAPQETQYF. In DNA, the CDR3 is TGTGCCAGCAGCACCGAGGGTCCCGCCCCACAAGAGACCCAGTACTTC.

The chain has TRBV27 and TRBJ1-2; D gene unclear. This CDR3 contains 13 residues. Germline V gene sequence: CDR1 MNHEY, CDR2 SMNVEV (reference sequence). The V end was cut by 3 bases, the J end by 0 bases, with 5 bases between. The CDR3 region is CASSFGPNYGYTF. The CDR3 DNA follows: TGTGCCAGCAGTTTTGGACCTAACTATGGCTACACCTTC.